The 3 T cell receptor beta chains below come from one sample, sequenced in a study of tumor-infiltrating lymphocytes in localized non-small cell lung cancer. Profiled with immunoSEQ multiplex PCR; TCRdb holds only in-frame clones, not every one. Here the sample spans some 12,000 clones, 78% being singletons. Sequencing used lung tumor tissue. Every receptor here comes from a human donor with non-small cell lung cancer.

The V and J genes are TRBV10-3 and TRBJ2-3, with TRBD2 identical over 8 bases. CDR1 is ENHRY, CDR2 SYGVKD, per germline. The CDR3 runs 15 residues. The trim removed 8 bases at V and 4 bases at J, leaving 11 bases unmatched. The CDR3 loop is CAISATSGSADTQYF. CDR3 DNA sequence: TGTGCCATCTCTGCTACTAGCGGATCGGCAGATACGCAGTATTTT.

This clone was seen a handful of times. This chain joins TRBV10-3 and TRBJ1-3, with 7 bases aligning to TRBD1. Per germline, CDR1 ENHRY and CDR2 SYGVKD. The CDR3 consists of 16 residues. Trimming cost V 4 bases and J 0 bases; bases outside gene matches: 6. The CDR3 nucleotides read TGTGCCATCAGTGGAGGCCAGGGGGTCTCTGGAAACACCATATATTTT. Encoded protein: CAISGGQGVSGNTIYF.

This clone was counted a few times. The rearrangement uses TRBV7-2 and TRBJ2-1, with TRBD2 as a possible D gene (6 bases). V lost 4 bases and J lost 4, with 11 bases in between. The V gene's germline CDR1 is SGHTA and CDR2 FQGNSA. This CDR3 region has 14 residues. The CDR3 DNA is TGTGCCAGCAGCTGGGTAGCGGAATACAATGAGCAGTTCTTC. Protein sequence: CASSWVAEYNEQFF.